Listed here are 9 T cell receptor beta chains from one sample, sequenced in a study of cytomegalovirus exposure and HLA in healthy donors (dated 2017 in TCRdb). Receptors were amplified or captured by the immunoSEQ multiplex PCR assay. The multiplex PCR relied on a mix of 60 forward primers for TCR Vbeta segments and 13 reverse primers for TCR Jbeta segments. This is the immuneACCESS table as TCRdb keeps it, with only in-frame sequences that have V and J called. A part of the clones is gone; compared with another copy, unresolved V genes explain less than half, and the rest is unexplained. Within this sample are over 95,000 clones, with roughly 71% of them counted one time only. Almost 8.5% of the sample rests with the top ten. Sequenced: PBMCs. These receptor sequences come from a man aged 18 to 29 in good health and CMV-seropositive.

Here the CDR3 DNA reads TGCGCCAGCAGCCAAGACCGGGACAGGCGGAACTATGGCTACACCTTC. Residues: CASSQDRDRRNYGYTF. The V gene is TRBV4-1, the J gene TRBJ1-2, with 8 nucleotides matching TRBD1. CDR3 size: 16 residues. The ends lost 0 bases at V and 2 bases at J; junction bases unmatched: 5. Germline CDR1 reads MGHRA; CDR2 reads YSYEKL.

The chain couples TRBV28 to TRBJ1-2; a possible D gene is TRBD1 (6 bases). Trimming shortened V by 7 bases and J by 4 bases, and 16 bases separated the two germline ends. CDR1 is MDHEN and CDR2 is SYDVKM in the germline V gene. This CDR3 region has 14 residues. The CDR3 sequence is CASNPRGRFYGYTF. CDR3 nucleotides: TGTGCCAGCAACCCCAGGGGACGTTTCTATGGCTACACCTTC.

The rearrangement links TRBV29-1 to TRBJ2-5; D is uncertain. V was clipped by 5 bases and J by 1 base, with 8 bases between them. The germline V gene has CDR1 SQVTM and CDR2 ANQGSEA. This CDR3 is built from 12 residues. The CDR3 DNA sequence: TGCAGCGTTTCGTCGGGCCAAGAGACCCAGTACTTC. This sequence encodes CSVSSGQETQYF.

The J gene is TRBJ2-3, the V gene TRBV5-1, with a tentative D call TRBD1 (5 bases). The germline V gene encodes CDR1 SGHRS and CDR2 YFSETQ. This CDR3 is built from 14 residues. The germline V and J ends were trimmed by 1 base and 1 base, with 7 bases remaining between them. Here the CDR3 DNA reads TGCGCCAGCAGCTTGAAAGGGGGCACAGATACGCAGTATTTT. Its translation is CASSLKGGTDTQYF.

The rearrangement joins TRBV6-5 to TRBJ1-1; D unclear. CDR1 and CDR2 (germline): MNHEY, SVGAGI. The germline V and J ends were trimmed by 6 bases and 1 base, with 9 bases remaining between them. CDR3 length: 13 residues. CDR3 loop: CASRSTENTEAFF. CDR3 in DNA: TGTGCCAGCAGGTCAACAGAGAACACTGAAGCTTTCTTT.

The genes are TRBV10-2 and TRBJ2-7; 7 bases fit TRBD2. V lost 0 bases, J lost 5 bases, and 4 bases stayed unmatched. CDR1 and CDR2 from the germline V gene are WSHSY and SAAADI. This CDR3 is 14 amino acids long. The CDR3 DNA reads TGCGCCAGCAGTGAGTCCGGGGGGTTCGACGAGCAGTACTTC. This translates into CASSESGGFDEQYF.

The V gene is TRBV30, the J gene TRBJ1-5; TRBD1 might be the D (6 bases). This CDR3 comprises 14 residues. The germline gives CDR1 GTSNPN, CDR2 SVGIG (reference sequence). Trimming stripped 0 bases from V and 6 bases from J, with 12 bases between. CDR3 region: CAWSVMGAGQPQHF. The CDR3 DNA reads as TGTGCCTGGAGTGTAATGGGGGCCGGTCAGCCCCAGCATTTT. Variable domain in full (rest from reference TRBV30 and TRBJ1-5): SQTIHQWPATLVQPVGSPLSLECTVEGTSNPNLYWYRQAAGRGLQLLFYSVGIGQISSEVPQNLSASRPQDRQFILSSKKLLLSDSGFYLCAWSVMGAGQPQHFGDGTRLSIL.

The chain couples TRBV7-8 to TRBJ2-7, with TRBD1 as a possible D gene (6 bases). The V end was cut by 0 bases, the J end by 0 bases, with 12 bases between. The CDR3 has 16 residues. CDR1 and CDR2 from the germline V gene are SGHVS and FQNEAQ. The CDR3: CASSLATGLSSYEQYV. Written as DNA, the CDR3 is TGTGCCAGCAGCTTAGCGACAGGCCTCAGCTCCTACGAGCAGTACGTC.

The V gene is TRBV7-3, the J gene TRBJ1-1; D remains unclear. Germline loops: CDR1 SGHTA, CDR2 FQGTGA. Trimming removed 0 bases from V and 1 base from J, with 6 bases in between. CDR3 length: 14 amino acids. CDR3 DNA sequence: TGTGCCAGCAGCTTAACTTCGGGGAACACTGAAGCTTTCTTT. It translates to CASSLTSGNTEAFF.